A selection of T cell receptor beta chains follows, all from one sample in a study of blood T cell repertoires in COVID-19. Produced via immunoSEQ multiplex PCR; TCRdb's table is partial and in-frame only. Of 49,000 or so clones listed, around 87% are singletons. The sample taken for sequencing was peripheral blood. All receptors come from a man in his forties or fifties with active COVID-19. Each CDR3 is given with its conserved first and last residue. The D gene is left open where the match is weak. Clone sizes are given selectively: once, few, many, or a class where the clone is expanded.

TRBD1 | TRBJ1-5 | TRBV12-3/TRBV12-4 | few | TGTGCCACACAGGGGAATAGCAATCAGCCCCAGCATTTT | CATQGNSNQPQHF
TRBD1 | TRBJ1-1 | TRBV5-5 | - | TGTGCCAGCAATACATGGACAGGGCTTGTAGGGAAGCATACTGAAGCTTTCTTT | CASNTWTGLVGKHTEAFF
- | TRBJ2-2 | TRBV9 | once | TGTGCCAGCAGTCATAACACCGGGGAGCTGTTTTTT | CASSHNTGELFF
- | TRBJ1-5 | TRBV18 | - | TGTGCCAGCTCACCACTTGGACTGAATCAGCCCCAGCATTTT | CASSPLGLNQPQHF
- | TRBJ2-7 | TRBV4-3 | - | TGCGCCAGCAGCCAAGATTTCAGACAGAACGGCGAGCAGTACTTC | CASSQDFRQNGEQYF
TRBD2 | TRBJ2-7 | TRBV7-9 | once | TGTGCCAGCAGCTTAGAAGGTCGGGGGGGGCCCGAGCAGTACTTC | CASSLEGRGGPEQYF
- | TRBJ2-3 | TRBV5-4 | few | TGTGCCAGCAGCAGGGGGGGTGTAGGAAAAACAGATACGCAGTATTTT | CASSRGGVGKTDTQYF
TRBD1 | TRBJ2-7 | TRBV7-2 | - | TGTGCCAGCAGCCCCGATCAGGGGGCGGTCGAGCAGTACTTC | CASSPDQGAVEQYF
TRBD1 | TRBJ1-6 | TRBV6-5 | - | TGTGCCAGCAGTTCCGGGACAGTTAATAATTCACCCCTCCACTTT | CASSSGTVNNSPLHF
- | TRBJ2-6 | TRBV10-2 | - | TGCGCCAGCAGAGCAGGGACTGGGGCCAACGTCCTGACTTTC | CASRAGTGANVLTF
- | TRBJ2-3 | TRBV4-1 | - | TGCGCCAGCAGCCAACATTTCACAGATACGCAGTATTTT | CASSQHFTDTQYF